The clone carrying this TCR beta chain was observed a few times. Its target is not known. The data are from a study of T cells after yellow fever vaccination. Study-level findings and limits: In post-booster samples, most primary-vaccination clones reappeared (roughly 96% CD4, nearly 90% CD8).

The CDR3 runs 14 residues. Germline loops: CDR1 MNHEY, CDR2 SVGEGT. The J segment lost 2 bases and the V segment lost 7 bases, leaving 8 bases of the junction unmatched. TCRdb itself ran the 5' RACE reads through MiXCR, one entry per CDR3 protein. Seen here are 320,000 or so distinct CDR3 sequences, 7% to 10% observed once, and the top ten hold 15% to 20%. Sequencing was performed on PBMCs, taken about 41 days after the first yellow fever vaccination. The receptor was isolated from a man aged 18 to 30 who received the YFV17D yellow fever vaccine. The rearrangement uses TRBV6-2 or TRBV6-3 and TRBJ2-7; 7 bases line up with TRBD1. Here the CDR3 DNA reads TGTGCCAGCACCGCCAGGGGGTGGGCCTACGAGCAGTACTTC. This codes for CASTARGWAYEQYF.